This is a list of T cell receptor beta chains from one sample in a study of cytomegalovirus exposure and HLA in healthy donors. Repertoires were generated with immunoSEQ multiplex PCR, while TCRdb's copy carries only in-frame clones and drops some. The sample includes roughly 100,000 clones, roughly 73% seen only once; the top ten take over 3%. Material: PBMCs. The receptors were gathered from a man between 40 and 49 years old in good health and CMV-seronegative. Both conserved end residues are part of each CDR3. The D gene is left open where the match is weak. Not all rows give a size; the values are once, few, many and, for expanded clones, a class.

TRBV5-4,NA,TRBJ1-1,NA,CASRSGGISNTEAFF,TGTGCCAGCAGGTCGGGGGGCATTTCGAACACTGAAGCTTTCTTT
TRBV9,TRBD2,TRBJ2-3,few,CASSVVGLAGAGSDTQYF,TGTGCCAGCAGCGTAGTGGGACTAGCGGGGGCGGGGTCAGATACGCAGTATTTT
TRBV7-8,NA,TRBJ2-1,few,CASSPSRGTATYNEQFF,TGTGCCAGCAGCCCCTCTCGGGGGACAGCGACCTACAATGAGCAGTTCTTC
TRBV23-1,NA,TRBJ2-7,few,CASTQPGLGSYEQYF,TGCGCCAGCACTCAGCCAGGGTTAGGCTCCTACGAGCAGTACTTC
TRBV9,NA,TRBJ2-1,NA,CASARGYEQFF,TGTGCCAGCGCCCGGGGGTATGAGCAGTTCTTC
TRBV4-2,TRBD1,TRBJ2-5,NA,CASSQDHRGLRETQYF,TGTGCCAGCAGCCAAGATCACAGGGGTTTACGAGAGACCCAGTACTTC
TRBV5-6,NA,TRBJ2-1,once,CASSLPGVMGSEQFF,TGTGCCAGCAGCTTACCAGGGGTAATGGGGAGTGAGCAGTTCTTC
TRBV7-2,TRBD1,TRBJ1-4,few,CASSFAGTGVEKLFF,TGTGCCAGCAGCTTTGCCGGGACAGGGGTCGAAAAACTGTTTTTT
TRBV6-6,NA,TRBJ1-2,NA,CASSYAGAYGYTF,TGTGCCAGCAGTTACGCGGGGGCTTATGGCTACACCTTC
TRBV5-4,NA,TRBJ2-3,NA,CASSLDRSTDTQYF,TGTGCCAGCAGCTTGGATCGGAGCACAGATACGCAGTATTTT
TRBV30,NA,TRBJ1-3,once,CAWSPDSAFGNTIYF,TGTGCCTGGAGTCCCGACAGTGCCTTCGGAAACACCATATATTTT
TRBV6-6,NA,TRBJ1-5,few,CASSYGHQPQHF,TGTGCCAGCAGTTACGGGCATCAGCCCCAGCATTTT
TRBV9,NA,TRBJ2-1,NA,CASSPDSDEQFF,TGTGCCAGCAGCCCAGACAGCGATGAGCAGTTCTTC
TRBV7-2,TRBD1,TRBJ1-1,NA,CASSWDRGSAEAFF,TGTGCCAGCAGCTGGGACAGGGGCTCGGCTGAAGCTTTCTTT
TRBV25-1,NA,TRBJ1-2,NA,CASRQNYGYTF,TGTGCCAGCAGACAGAACTATGGCTACACCTTC
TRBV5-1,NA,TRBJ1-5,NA,CASSLGQLQSPQHF,TGCGCCAGCAGCTTGGGACAGTTGCAAAGTCCCCAGCATTTT
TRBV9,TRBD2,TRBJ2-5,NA,CASSGGGSRGETQYF,TGTGCCAGCAGTGGCGGGGGTTCACGTGGAGAGACCCAGTACTTC
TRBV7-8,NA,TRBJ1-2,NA,CASTRTVDYGYTF,TGTGCCAGCACCCGGACAGTCGACTATGGCTACACCTTC
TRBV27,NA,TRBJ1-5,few,CASSTRGNQPQHF,TGTGCCAGCAGTACTCGGGGCAATCAGCCCCAGCATTTT
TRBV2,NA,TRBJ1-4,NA,CASRIRADEKLFF,TGTGCCAGCAGAATCAGGGCTGATGAAAAACTGTTTTTT
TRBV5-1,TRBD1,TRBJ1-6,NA,CASSLETGGNSPLHF,TGCGCCAGCAGCTTGGAGACAGGGGGTAATTCACCCCTCCACTTT
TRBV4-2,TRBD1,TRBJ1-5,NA,CASSQVSRGVQPQHF,TGTGCCAGCAGCCAAGTTTCCAGGGGGGTTCAGCCCCAGCATTTT
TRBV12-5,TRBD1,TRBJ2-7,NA,CASGLVLGQGIHEQYF,TGTGCTAGTGGTTTGGTACTGGGACAGGGGATCCACGAGCAGTACTTC
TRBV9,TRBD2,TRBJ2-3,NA,CASSGLAGGHTDTQYF,TGTGCCAGCAGCGGATTAGCGGGGGGCCACACAGATACGCAGTATTTT
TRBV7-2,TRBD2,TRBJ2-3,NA,CASSSSGGVTDTQYF,TGTGCCAGCAGTTCGAGCGGGGGGGTCACAGATACGCAGTATTTT
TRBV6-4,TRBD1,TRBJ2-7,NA,CASSPTGGSSYEQYF,TGTGCCAGCAGCCCTACAGGGGGCAGCTCCTACGAGCAGTACTTC
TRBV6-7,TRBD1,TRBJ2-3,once,CASSYFGQGARNSGGRGSTDTQYF,TGTGCCAGCAGTTACTTCGGACAGGGGGCGCGCAATAGCGGGGGACGGGGTAGCACAGATACGCAGTATTTT
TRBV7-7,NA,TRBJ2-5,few,CASSQTGYQETQYF,TGTGCCAGCAGCCAGACGGGGTACCAAGAGACCCAGTACTTC
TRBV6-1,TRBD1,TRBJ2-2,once,CASSEQVTGTGELFF,TGTGCCAGCAGTGAACAGGTGACAGGGACCGGGGAGCTGTTTTTT
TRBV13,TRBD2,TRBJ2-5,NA,CASSLGPGMDRGLAGGQETQYF,TGTGCCAGCAGCTTAGGCCCTGGGATGGACAGGGGACTAGCGGGGGGGCAAGAGACCCAGTACTTC
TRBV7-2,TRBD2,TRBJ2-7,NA,CASSLGLAGGYEQYF,TGTGCCAGCAGCTTAGGACTAGCGGGGGGTTACGAGCAGTACTTC
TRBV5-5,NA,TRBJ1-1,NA,CASSLVAGDNTEAFF,TGTGCCAGCAGCTTGGTTGCAGGGGATAACACTGAAGCTTTCTTT
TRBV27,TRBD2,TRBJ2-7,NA,CASSAQRGAGPSMRHEQYF,TGTGCCAGCAGTGCCCAGCGGGGGGCGGGACCCTCCATGAGGCACGAGCAGTACTTC
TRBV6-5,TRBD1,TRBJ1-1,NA,CASSRGQGRGTEAFF,TGTGCCAGCTCCCGGGGACAGGGGCGGGGCACTGAAGCTTTCTTT
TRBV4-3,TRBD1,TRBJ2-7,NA,CASSRGPGGPNSRYEQYF,TGCGCCAGCTCACGTGGACCAGGGGGCCCTAATAGCCGTTACGAGCAGTACTTC
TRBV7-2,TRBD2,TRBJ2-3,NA,CASSLVAGYTDTQYF,TGTGCCAGCAGCTTAGTAGCGGGGTACACAGATACGCAGTATTTT
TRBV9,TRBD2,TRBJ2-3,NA,CASSGGREGGTDTQYF,TGTGCCAGCAGCGGGGGCCGGGAGGGAGGCACAGATACGCAGTATTTT
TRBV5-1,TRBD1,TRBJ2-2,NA,CASSWGTGTGELFF,TGCGCCAGCAGCTGGGGGACAGGCACCGGGGAGCTGTTTTTT
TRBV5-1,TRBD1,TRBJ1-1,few,CASSLGGVVPGQGNTEAFF,TGCGCCAGCAGCTTGGGGGGAGTGGTGCCGGGACAGGGGAACACTGAAGCTTTCTTT
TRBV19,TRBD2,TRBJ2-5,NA,CASSIGLAGTQYF,TGTGCCAGTAGTATCGGACTAGCGGGGACCCAGTACTTC
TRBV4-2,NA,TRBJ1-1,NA,CASSPQFYTEAFF,TGTGCCAGCAGCCCACAGTTTTACACTGAAGCTTTCTTT
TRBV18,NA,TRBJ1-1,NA,CASSIMGGRGGTEAFF,TGTGCCAGCTCCATTATGGGGGGGCGCGGCGGCACTGAAGCTTTCTTT
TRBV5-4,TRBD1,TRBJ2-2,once,CASRSGGSGTGELFF,TGTGCCAGCAGATCAGGGGGCTCGGGCACCGGGGAGCTGTTTTTT